These 27 T cell receptor beta chains originate from one sample sequenced in a study of CD8+CD57+ T cells in acquired aplastic anemia. It was genomic DNA that served as the template for profiling TCR beta VDJ and CDR3. From the reads, TCRdb called clonotypes with MiXCR, one entry per CDR3 protein. This sample has 100,000 to 150,000 distinct CDR3 sequences, with around 48% found just once. The sample consisted of sorted CD4+, CD8+, or CD8+CD57+ T cells (not recorded which) from PBMCs. The receptors were gathered from a human donor in good health, serving as a control.

This rearrangement joins TRBV15 to TRBJ1-5; D is ambiguous. V was clipped by 0 bases and J by 0 bases, with 6 bases between them. This CDR3 region has 15 residues. CDR1 and CDR2 from the germline V gene are LNHNV and YYDKDF (reference sequence). DNA of the CDR3: TGTGCCACCAGCAGAGAAGGAGGTAGCAATCAGCCCCAGCATTTT. This codes for CATSREGGSNQPQHF.

Many counts were recorded for this clonotype. This chain links TRBV6-1 with TRBJ1-2; D call uncertain. Deletions cut 7 bases from V and 3 bases from J, with 15 bases between. CDR3 length: 14 residues. Germline values: CDR1 MNHNS, CDR2 SASEGT. This chain's CDR3 is CASTVAPGYYGYTF. Written as DNA, the CDR3 is TGTGCCAGCACCGTCGCACCGGGGTACTATGGCTACACCTTC.

The chain is built from TRBV6-2 or TRBV6-3 and TRBJ2-1, with 9 positions matching TRBD2. The germline gives CDR1 MNHEY, CDR2 SVGEGT. Unmatched junction bases numbered 7, after V lost 2 bases and J lost 5 bases. The CDR3 contains 16 residues. The CDR3 spells CASSYGGGGGHNEQFF. The CDR3 coding sequence is TGTGCCAGCAGTTACGGAGGCGGGGGGGGCCACAATGAGCAGTTCTTC.

V and J are TRBV2 and TRBJ1-2; D call uncertain. This CDR3 is 14 amino acids long. The V gene lost 4 bases and the J gene lost 4 bases, with 13 bases spanning the gap. CDR1 is SNHLY, CDR2 FYNNEI, per germline. CDR3 residues: CASSAEQASYGYTF. CDR3 nucleotides: TGTGCCAGCAGTGCTGAGCAGGCAAGCTATGGCTACACCTTC. Complete variable domain (other parts from reference TRBV2 and TRBJ1-2): EPEVTQTPSHQVTQMGQEVILRCVPISNHLYFYWYRQILGQKVEFLVSFYNNEISEKSEIFDDQFSVERPDGSNFTLKIRSTKLEDSAMYFCASSAEQASYGYTFGSGTRLTVV.

The chain carries TRBV10-3 and TRBJ1-2; D is undetermined. The CDR3 runs 15 residues. V shed 2 bases and J shed 8 bases, with 18 bases lying between them. Germline CDR1 reads ENHRY; CDR2 reads SYGVKD. The CDR3 nucleotides are TGTGCCATCAGTGAGGATGGGTCGCGGCGAGGAGGCTACACCTTC. Translating it yields CAISEDGSRRGGYTF.

The rearrangement links TRBV7-3 to TRBJ2-3, with a possible D match to TRBD2 (5 bases). Germline V gene data show CDR1 as SGHTA and CDR2 as FQGTGA. V lost 6 bases and J 0 bases, leaving 13 bases between the germline ends. CDR3 length equals 15 residues. CDR3 bases: TGTGCCAGCAGTTACTCGAGGGAAAGCACAGATACGCAGTATTTT. Its protein is CASSYSRESTDTQYF.

This clonotype occurred many times. The CDR3 loop reads CATQGRGTEAFF. CDR3 DNA: TGCGCCACCCAAGGGAGGGGCACTGAAGCTTTCTTT. The genes are TRBV4-1 and TRBJ1-1; D perhaps matches TRBD1 (5 bases). The CDR3 extends over 12 amino acids. Germline CDR1 reads MGHRA; CDR2 reads YSYEKL. V was trimmed by 10 bases and J by 4 bases, leaving 13 bases between them.

This chain uses TRBV2 with TRBJ2-7; D could derive from TRBD1 or TRBD2 (5 bases each). The V end lost 8 bases, the J end lost 7 bases, and 21 bases lay between the germline ends. This CDR3 has 14 amino acids. CDR1 and CDR2 (germline): SNHLY, FYNNEI. In DNA form, the CDR3 reads TGTGCCAGCTCCTATGCTAGGGGTGAGGGGGAGCAGTACTTC. Protein sequence: CASSYARGEGEQYF.

In its sample, this clonotype was seen many times. This rearrangement joins TRBV9 to TRBJ1-1; D unclear. V was clipped by 3 bases and J by 3 bases, with 12 bases between them. The CDR3 is 14 residues long. Germline CDR1 SGDLS, CDR2 YYNGEE. The CDR3 is CASSGLNTYTEAFF. The CDR3 DNA reads TGTGCCAGCAGCGGATTGAACACTTACACTGAAGCTTTCTTT.

Details on this clonotype: A far larger clone is just one base off, so this is likely a read error. The chain couples TRBV5-5 to TRBJ1-1; no firm D call. This CDR3 region has 11 residues. In germline, CDR1 is SGHKS, CDR2 YYEKEE (reference sequence). CDR3 coding DNA: TGTGCCAGCAGCCGGAACACTGAAGCTTCCTTT. This translates into CASSRNTEASF.

This clonotype was counted many times. The V gene is TRBV5-6, the J gene TRBJ1-4; D possibly corresponds to TRBD1 (6 bases). The CDR3 sequence is 15 residues long. V lost 5 bases and J 6 bases, leaving 17 bases between the germline ends. Germline assignment: CDR1 SGHDT and CDR2 YYEEEE. In DNA, the CDR3 is TGTGCCAGCAGATTTAACGTACAGGGTGATGAAAAACTGTTTTTT. This encodes CASRFNVQGDEKLFF.

This chain connects TRBV15 to TRBJ2-7; D is possibly TRBD1 or TRBD2 (5 bases each). V lost 7 bases and J lost 2, with 15 bases in between. This CDR3 spans 14 amino acids. CDR1 and CDR2 from the germline V gene are LNHNV and YYDKDF (reference sequence). The CDR3 is CATTSLRGAYEQYF. Here the CDR3 DNA reads TGTGCCACCACCTCTTTGAGGGGAGCCTACGAGCAGTACTTC. The full variable domain, in which reference TRBV15 and TRBJ2-7 provide the parts outside the CDR3, is DAMVIQNPRYQVTQFGKPVTLSCSQTLNHNVMYWYQQKSSQAPKLLFHYYDKDFNNEADTPDNFQSRRPNTSFCFLDIRSPGLGDTAMYLCATTSLRGAYEQYFGPGTRLTVT.

The chain links TRBV29-1 to TRBJ2-7; D not resolved. V was clipped by 4 bases and J by 3 bases, with 7 bases between them. Germline V lookup: CDR1 SQVTM, CDR2 ANQGSEA. The length of the CDR3 is 11 residues. The CDR3 protein is CSVGHNYEQYF. As DNA, the CDR3 is TGCAGCGTTGGGCACAACTACGAGCAGTACTTC.

The chain recombines TRBV19 with TRBJ2-7, with 10 bases identical to TRBD1. V dropped 5 bases and J dropped 5; count of bases not matched to a gene: 9. In germline, CDR1 is LNHDA, CDR2 SQIVND (reference sequence). This CDR3 has 15 residues. The chain's CDR3 is CASSPRTGGFNEQYF. The CDR3 DNA reads TGTGCCAGTAGTCCCCGGACAGGGGGATTCAACGAGCAGTACTTC. Supplemented by reference TRBV19 and TRBJ2-7, the full variable domain reads DGGITQSPKYLFRKEGQNVTLSCEQNLNHDAMYWYRQDPGQGLRLIYYSQIVNDFQKGDIAEGYSVSREKKESFPLTVTSAQKNPTAFYLCASSPRTGGFNEQYFGPGTRLTVT.

About this clonotype: One end of the junction fails to match germline, which may point to a read error. V usage is TRBV6-1 and J usage is TRBJ1-3; a weak D match, TRBD1 (6 bases). The V gene's germline CDR1 is MNHNS and CDR2 SASEGT. The CDR3 consists of 17 residues. The CDR3 reads CASSEARGGGYGSTIYF. The DNA of the CDR3 is TGTGCCAGCAGTGAGGCCCGAGGAGGGGGGTATGGAAGCACCATATATTTT.

Of note for this clonotype: Since a much larger clone is just one base distant, this may be a read error. The chain uses TRBV7-3 and TRBJ1-4; D gene unclear. The CDR3 covers 14 residues. Germline CDR1 reads SGHTA; CDR2 reads FQGTGA. CDR3 loop: CASRSMATNEELFF. The DNA of the CDR3 is TGTGCCAGCAGATCGATGGCAACTAATGAAGAACTGTTTTTT.

This clonotype has more than one count but fewer than ten. The chain uses TRBV10-3 and TRBJ1-1; 8 nucleotides agree with TRBD1. The ends lost 6 bases at V and 5 bases at J; junction bases unmatched: 8. The CDR3 sequence is 14 residues long. Looked up from germline, CDR1 is ENHRY and CDR2 is SYGVKD. For the CDR3, the DNA is TGTGCCATCAGATCCGGGACAGGAGGGACTGAAGCTTTCTTT. Its translation: CAIRSGTGGTEAFF.

Comments on this clonotype: It may be a read error: a sequence one base away is much more abundant. This rearrangement joins TRBV11-2 to TRBJ2-3; D perhaps matches TRBD2 (6 bases). CDR3 size: 14 residues. Germline CDR1 SGHAT, CDR2 FQNNGV. V lost 0 bases, J lost 4 bases, and 8 bases lay in between. Here the CDR3 reads CASSLDPSADTQYF. CDR3 bases: TGTGCCAGCAGCTTAGATCCTAGCGCAGATACGCAGTATTTT.

This clonotype was detected only once. The rearrangement joins TRBV2 to TRBJ2-7; the D call may be TRBD1 or TRBD2 (5 bases each). Germline CDR1 reads SNHLY; CDR2 reads FYNNEI. V dropped 10 bases and J dropped 6 bases, with 19 bases sitting between them. The CDR3 length is 13 residues. The CDR3 bases are TGTGCCACTTCCGGGACCGACCGTTTCGAGCAGTACTTC. This translates into CATSGTDRFEQYF.

This chain connects TRBV2 to TRBJ1-3, with TRBD1 identical over 8 bases. The germline V gene encodes CDR1 SNHLY and CDR2 FYNNEI. The V gene end was trimmed by 6 bases and the J gene end by 1 base; junction bases not matched to a gene: 14. This CDR3 has 18 residues. The chain's CDR3 is CASSHPLGQEKSGNTIYF. The CDR3 DNA follows: TGTGCCAGCAGCCATCCCTTGGGACAGGAAAAATCTGGAAACACCATATATTTT. Full variable domain (rest looked up from reference TRBV2 and TRBJ1-3): EPEVTQTPSHQVTQMGQEVILRCVPISNHLYFYWYRQILGQKVEFLVSFYNNEISEKSEIFDDQFSVERPDGSNFTLKIRSTKLEDSAMYFCASSHPLGQEKSGNTIYFGEGSWLTVV.

As to this clonotype: It may be a read error: a sequence one base away is much more abundant. The chain combines TRBV3-1 with TRBJ2-7; D call uncertain. This CDR3 comprises 13 residues. V gave up 6 bases and J gave up 2 bases, with 11 bases separating them. Germline V gene data show CDR1 as LGHDT and CDR2 as YNNKEL (reference sequence). CDR3 sequence: CASRASQAYEQYF. DNA of the CDR3: TGTGCCAGCAGGGCCTCTCAAGCCTACGAGCAGTACTTC.

The CDR3 bases are TGCAGCGTTTGGGACAGCACCTACGAGCAGTACTTC. Translation gives CSVWDSTYEQYF. This chain uses TRBV29-1 with TRBJ2-7; 7 bases line up with TRBD1. Per the germline V gene, CDR1 is SQVTM and CDR2 is ANQGSEA. V was pared by 5 bases and J by 2 bases, with 3 bases of the junction left unmatched. The CDR3 runs to 12 residues.

This clonotype appeared once. A much larger clone lies a single base off, so this may be a read error. J is TRBJ2-1 and V is TRBV12-5; D is undetermined. The germline CDR1 and CDR2 sequences are LGHNT and FRNRAP. This CDR3 contains 12 residues. The CDR3 spells CASGPGYNGQFF. CDR3 nucleotide sequence: TGTGCTAGTGGCCCCGGCTACAATGGGCAGTTCTTC.

This clonotype has just one count. The chain links TRBV7-9 to TRBJ2-7, with D perhaps matching TRBD1 (5 bases). Trimming left V 3 bases short and J 7 bases short, with 16 bases between. In germline, CDR1 is SEHNR, CDR2 FQNEAQ (reference sequence). CDR3 length equals 14 residues. DNA for the CDR3: TGTGCCAGCAGCTTGTCCAGGGCTTTTGGGGAGCAGTACTTC. Translated: CASSLSRAFGEQYF.

This clonotype appeared many times. V gene TRBV20-1 combines with J gene TRBJ2-1; TRBD2 matches at 8 bases. The CDR3 runs 15 residues. Germline V gene data show CDR1 as DFQATT and CDR2 as SNEGSKA (reference sequence). V shed 2 bases and J 3 bases; nucleotides not matched to a gene: 6. In nucleotides, the CDR3 is TGCAGTGCTAGAAAGCGGGGGACGGGCTACAATGAGCAGTTCTTC. It yields the protein CSARKRGTGYNEQFF.

This chain joins TRBV19 and TRBJ1-2, with D perhaps matching TRBD1 (6 bases). Per the germline V gene, CDR1 is LNHDA and CDR2 is SQIVND (reference sequence). CDR3 length: 15 amino acids. V was trimmed by 3 bases and J by 3 bases, leaving 14 bases between them. CDR3 amino acids: CASSMEGHTDYGYTF. DNA for the CDR3: TGTGCCAGTAGTATGGAGGGACATACTGACTATGGCTACACCTTC. Looking up the rest from reference TRBV19 and TRBJ1-2 gives the full variable domain: DGGITQSPKYLFRKEGQNVTLSCEQNLNHDAMYWYRQDPGQGLRLIYYSQIVNDFQKGDIAEGYSVSREKKESFPLTVTSAQKNPTAFYLCASSMEGHTDYGYTFGSGTRLTVV.

This clonotype has a handful of counts. The rearrangement links TRBV6-1 to TRBJ2-2; 12 positions match TRBD2. CDR3 length: 15 residues. Germline loops: CDR1 MNHNS, CDR2 SASEGT. J lost 6 bases, V lost 2 bases, and 1 base had no gene match. The CDR3 nucleotides read TGTGCCAGCAGTGAACTAGCGGGGGGGCCCGGGGAGCTGTTTTTT. As protein: CASSELAGGPGELFF.